These T cell receptor beta chains were read from a single sample in a study of shared clonotypes between healthy human individuals. The data were produced by immunoSEQ multiplex PCR, yet TCRdb's version contains in-frame clones alone and is incomplete. The repertoire includes millions of clones, about 95% of them detected once, and about 1.1% sits in the top ten. What was sequenced was naive CD8+ T cells sorted from blood. The receptors were sampled from a man aged 18 to 29 in good health. Both conserved end residues are trimmed from each CDR3.

>TRBV6-1
ASKHRGGYEQY
>TRBV5-5
ASSPSYRAITYEQY
>TRBV5-4
ASSLAFSGGFPNEQF
>TRBV2
ASSPGGERVFEQF
>TRBV27
ASSLYPSGDFYNEQF
>TRBV5-6
ASSPETSGNTGELF
>TRBV9
ASSVASDAANTGELF
>TRBV11-2
ASSLGGTTEAF
>TRBV5-4
ASSIGPQGYEQY
>TRBV9
ASSAGAGGTEAF
>TRBV2
ASTPLVGSYEQY
>TRBV7-9
ASSPEELYEQY
>TRBV4-1
ASSQREGLGEQY
>TRBV7-9
ASSPDGGGEQY
>TRBV5-1
ASSLEGTGAYNSPLH
>TRBV7-9
ASSSGQGSSYEQY
>TRBV5-8
ASSLRAGVKSYEQY
>TRBV6-5
ASSFNPLDTQY
>TRBV5-4
ASSDGLAGVETQY
>TRBV15
ATSRDPGEVGTQY
>TRBV7-9
ASSLVGHGAETQY
>TRBV10-3
AISGQGAAGELF
>TRBV5-1
ASSLVSGPTEAF
>TRBV6-1
ASSDIAGVGYEQY
>TRBV30
AWSRGSEQY
>TRBV4-1
ASSLTSGYEQY
>TRBV25-1
ASSGGLDQETQY
>TRBV6-1
ASSEARGAGYEQY
>TRBV30
AWSEDSMPWDTQY
>TRBV27
ASSRQVGNTIY